This T cell receptor beta chain was sequenced during a study of cytomegalovirus exposure and HLA in healthy donors. PCR employed 60 Vbeta and 13 Jbeta primers. Here immunoSEQ multiplex PCR was the method, and the copy in TCRdb shows in-frame clones only, minus some. The sample data list under 95,000 clones. The donors comprised healthy bone marrow donors. As to this clone: The target antigen is unknown.

Findings and caveats of the study: TCR sequences were mostly rare, though some public TCRs occurred in many donors. Further analysis, carried out later, found HLA-associated TCR beta chains more clonally expanded than equally common other chains. Association of a missense DCLRE1C variant with TCR beta V- and J-gene trimming was reported in a later analysis.

The CDR3 runs to 20 residues. V dropped 7 bases and J dropped 2; count of bases not matched to a gene: 25. Germline CDR1 SGDLS, CDR2 YYNGEE. The clonotype was recovered from a man in his late teens or twenties in good health and CMV-seropositive. The V and J genes are TRBV9 and TRBJ2-3, with 7 positions matching TRBD2. The sample comprised PBMCs. CDR3: CASPGRGRARDSPVTDTQYF. CDR3 bases: TGTGCCAGCCCGGGGAGGGGCAGGGCACGGGACTCTCCCGTCACAGATACGCAGTATTTT.